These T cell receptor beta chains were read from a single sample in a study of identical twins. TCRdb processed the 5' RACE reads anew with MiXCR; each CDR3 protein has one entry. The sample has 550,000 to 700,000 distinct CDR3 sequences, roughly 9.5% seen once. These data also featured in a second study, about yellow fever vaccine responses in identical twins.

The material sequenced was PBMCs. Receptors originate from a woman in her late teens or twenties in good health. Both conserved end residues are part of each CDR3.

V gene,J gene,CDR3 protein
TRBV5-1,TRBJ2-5,CASSLSTGGGETQYF
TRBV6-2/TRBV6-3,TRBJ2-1,CASSWSTGETYNEQFF
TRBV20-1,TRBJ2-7,CSAREDRETYEQYF
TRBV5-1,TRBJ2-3,CAIPGQGYPDTQYF
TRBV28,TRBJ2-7,CASSERGLPPEQYF
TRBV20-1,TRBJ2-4,CSARDGGDGKNIQYF
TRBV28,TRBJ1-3,CASSTSPGQGRNTIYF
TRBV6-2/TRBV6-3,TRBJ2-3,CASSSRQNSDTQYF
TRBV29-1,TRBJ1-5,CSVASQPQHF
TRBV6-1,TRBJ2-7,CASTSSGISYEQYF
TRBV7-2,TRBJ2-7,CASSLALGSEQYF
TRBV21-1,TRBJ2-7,CASSGSTYEQYF
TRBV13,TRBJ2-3,CASSLGLAGAVDTQYF
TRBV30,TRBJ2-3,CAWNERKDRTDTQYF
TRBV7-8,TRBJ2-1,CASSLVRGSEQFF
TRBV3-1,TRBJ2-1,CASSPDPMGTYNEQFF
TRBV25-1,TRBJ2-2,CASSELARPTGELFF
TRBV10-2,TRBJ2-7,CASSESLTASYEQYF
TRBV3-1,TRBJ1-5,CASSQRQTSQPQHF
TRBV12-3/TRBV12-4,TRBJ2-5,CASSFGTDETQYF
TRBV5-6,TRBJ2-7,CASSLVIKGTGNEQYF
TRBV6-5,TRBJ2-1,CASSYRRGASYNEQFF
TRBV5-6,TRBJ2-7,CASTPRRQVSYEQYF
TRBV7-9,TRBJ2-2,CASMNTGELFF
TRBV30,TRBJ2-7,CAWSSGKRPYEQYF
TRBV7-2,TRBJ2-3,CASSSPPLDTQYF
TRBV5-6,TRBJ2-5,CASSLEGRRTSGRRETQYF
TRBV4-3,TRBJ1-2,CASSQDRAKPYGYTF
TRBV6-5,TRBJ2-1,CASSYLSGVGGEQFF
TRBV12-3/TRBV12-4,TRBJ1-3,CASSQDLSGNTIYF
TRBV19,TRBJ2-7,CASSIGLAGAYEQYF
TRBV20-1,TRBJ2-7,CSAIRDRLSEQYF
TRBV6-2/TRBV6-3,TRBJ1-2,CASSYSGGYGYTF
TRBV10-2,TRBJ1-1,CARKIREAFF
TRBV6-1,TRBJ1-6,CASTGTKNSPLHF
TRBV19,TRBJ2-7,CASSIDGQQQQYF
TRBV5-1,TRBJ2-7,CASSFTGQGYEQYF
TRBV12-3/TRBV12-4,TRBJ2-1,CASSLIRGNEQFF
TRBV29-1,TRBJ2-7,CSVVGQGAVYEQYF
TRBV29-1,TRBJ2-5,CSVPGTSQETQYF
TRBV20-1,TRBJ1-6,CSARNRGNSPLHF